The subject of this entry is one T cell receptor beta chain. Its antigen remains unknown. Germline CDR1 GTSNPN, CDR2 SVGIG (reference sequence). The length of the CDR3 is 14 residues. V gave up 3 bases and J gave up 6 bases, with 18 bases separating them. This sample stems from a study of cytomegalovirus exposure and HLA in healthy donors. Use of 60 Vbeta and 13 Jbeta primers characterized the PCR. Here immunoSEQ multiplex PCR was the method, and the copy in TCRdb shows in-frame clones only, minus some. Here the sample spans some 160,000 clones, roughly 85% being singletons. Study outcomes and limitations: Common viral pathogens were later found to be apparently linked to several of the most significant clusters. In a later analysis, TCR beta V- and J-gene trimming showed a link to a missense DCLRE1C variant.

Material for sequencing was PBMCs. The chain combines TRBV30 with TRBJ2-7, with a weak D call TRBD2 (6 bases). The clonotype comes from a male donor in good health and CMV-seropositive. CDR3 nucleotide sequence: TGTGCCTGGAGAAAGGGACTGATATCTAGCGAGCAGTACTTC. Translation gives CAWRKGLISSEQYF.